One and the same sample provided the 5 T cell receptor beta chains below, sequenced in a study of cytomegalovirus exposure and HLA in healthy donors. The PCR was carried out with 60 Vbeta primers and 13 Jbeta primers. Clones were sequenced by immunoSEQ multiplex PCR, and TCRdb holds only the in-frame ones, with some missing. This sample carries more than 150,000 clones, 77% of them seen once, and the ten largest clones take more than 1.4%. Sequencing was carried out using PBMCs. The origin of the receptors is a man aged 18 to 30 in good health and CMV-seronegative.

This clone was seen only a few times. The J gene is TRBJ1-6, the V gene TRBV5-1; TRBD1 is a possible D gene (5 bases). Germline lookup yields CDR1 SGHRS and CDR2 YFSETQ. V was clipped by 0 bases and J by 0 bases, with 13 bases between them. The CDR3 runs to 18 residues. The CDR3 nucleotides are TGCGCCAGCAGCTTGGGGGACTTTGGGAGCTCCTATAATTCACCCCTCCACTTT. This sequence encodes CASSLGDFGSSYNSPLHF. Full variable domain (remainder filled in from reference TRBV5-1 and TRBJ1-6): KAGVTQTPRYLIKTRGQQVTLSCSPISGHRSVSWYQQTPGQGLQFLFEYFSETQRNKGNFPGRFSGRQFSNSRSEMNVSTLELGDSALYLCASSLGDFGSSYNSPLHFGNGTRLTVT.

V gene TRBV9 combines with J gene TRBJ2-5, with D maybe TRBD1 (5 bases). CDR1 is SGDLS and CDR2 is YYNGEE in the germline V gene. CDR3 length equals 13 residues. V lost 1 base and J 3 bases, leaving 7 bases between the germline ends. The CDR3 sequence: CASSVQGKETQYF. The CDR3 region has the DNA TGTGCCAGCAGCGTACAGGGAAAAGAGACCCAGTACTTC. The variable domain in full, with the rest retrieved from reference TRBV9 and TRBJ2-5, is DSGVTQTPKHLITATGQRVTLRCSPRSGDLSVYWYQQSLDQGLQFLIQYYNGEERAKGNILERFSAQQFPDLHSELNLSSLELGDSALYFCASSVQGKETQYFGPGTRLLVL.

The V and J genes are TRBV19 and TRBJ2-3; weak D call: TRBD1 (5 bases). V gave up 7 bases and J gave up 6 bases, with 11 bases separating them. The CDR3 covers 12 residues. The germline V gene has CDR1 LNHDA and CDR2 SQIVND (reference sequence). CDR3 DNA sequence: TGTGCCAGTAATTCAGGGCACGATACGCAGTATTTT. Translation gives CASNSGHDTQYF.

This clone has just one count. This chain joins TRBV18 and TRBJ2-7; D call uncertain. The V end was cut by 2 bases, the J end by 4 bases, with 9 bases between. CDR1 is KGHSH and CDR2 is LQKENI in the germline V gene. The CDR3 has 13 amino acids. In DNA form, the CDR3 reads TGTGCCAGCTCACCAGGCTCAGTTTACGAGCAGTACTTC. As protein: CASSPGSVYEQYF.

This clone was detected only once. The chain links TRBV7-2 to TRBJ2-3; TRBD2 matches 7 bases. Germline CDR1 SGHTA, CDR2 FQGNSA. V gave up 2 bases and J gave up 4 bases; unmatched junction bases: 3. This CDR3 region has 14 residues. The DNA of the CDR3 is TGTGCCAGCAGCTTATGGGACTATGCAGATACGCAGTATTTT. Its translation is CASSLWDYADTQYF. Using reference TRBV7-2 and TRBJ2-3 for the parts outside the CDR3, the full variable domain is GAGVSQSPSNKVTEKGKDVELRCDPISGHTALYWYRQSLGQGLEFLIYFQGNSAPDKSGLPSDRFSAERTGGSVSTLTIQRTQQEDSAVYLCASSLWDYADTQYFGPGTRLTVL.